The clone carrying this T cell receptor beta chain was detected many times. The CDR3 regions of TCR beta were amplified from RNA transcripts. First-round RT-PCR targeting the TCR CDR3 was performed with the HTBI primer set. MiXCR, applied by TCRdb to the multiplex PCR reads, yields one record per CDR3 protein. This table has hundreds of thousands of distinct CDR3 sequences, roughly 14% appearing once. The diagnoses drew upon clinical symptoms, serum thyroxine and TRAb, thyroid ultrasound and orbital computed tomography. The data were taken from a study of T cells in Graves' hyperthyroidism and ophthalmopathy. V lost 2 bases to trimming and J lost 1 base, with 9 bases between them. Germline V gene sequence: CDR1 SGHRS, CDR2 YFSETQ. The CDR3 is 14 amino acids.

The genes are TRBV5-1 and TRBJ2-5; D unclear. Sequencing was done on a sample of blood. This TCR was recovered from a woman aged 45-59 years with Graves' ophthalmopathy. The DNA of the CDR3 is TGCGCCAGCAGCTTAGTCAGACGCCAAGAGACCCAGTACTTC. Its protein product is CASSLVRRQETQYF.